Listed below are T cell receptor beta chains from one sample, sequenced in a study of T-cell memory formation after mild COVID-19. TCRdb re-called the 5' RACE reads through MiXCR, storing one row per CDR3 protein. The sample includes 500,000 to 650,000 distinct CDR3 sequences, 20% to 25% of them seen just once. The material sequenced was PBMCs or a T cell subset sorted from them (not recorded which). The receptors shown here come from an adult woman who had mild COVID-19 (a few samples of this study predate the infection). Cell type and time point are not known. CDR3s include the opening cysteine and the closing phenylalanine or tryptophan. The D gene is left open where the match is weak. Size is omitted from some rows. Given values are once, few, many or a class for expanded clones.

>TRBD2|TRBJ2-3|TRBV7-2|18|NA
TGTGCCAGCAGCTTTTCTGGACTAGCGGGAGGAGGCACAGATACGCAGTATTTT
CASSFSGLAGGGTDTQYF
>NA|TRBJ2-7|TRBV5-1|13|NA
TGCGCCAGCAGCCCGCCGGAGGCCTACGAGCAGTACTTC
CASSPPEAYEQYF
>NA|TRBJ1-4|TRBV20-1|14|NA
TGCAGTGCGCTAAATGCAGGGAGGGGGGAAAAACTGTTTTTT
CSALNAGRGEKLFF
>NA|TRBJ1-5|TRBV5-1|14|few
TGCGCCAGCAGCGAGGTCGGGGGGCGACAGCCCCAGCATTTT
CASSEVGGRQPQHF
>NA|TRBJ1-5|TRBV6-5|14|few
TGTGCCAGCAGTTGGAGGGGTAACAATCAGCCCCAGCATTTT
CASSWRGNNQPQHF
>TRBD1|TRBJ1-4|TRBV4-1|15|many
TGCGCCAGCAGGGTACAGGGGGCCCCGGGGGAAAAACTGTTTTTT
CASRVQGAPGEKLFF
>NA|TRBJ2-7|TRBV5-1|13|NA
TGCGCCAGCAGCTTTCGGCAGAACTACGAGCAGTACTTC
CASSFRQNYEQYF
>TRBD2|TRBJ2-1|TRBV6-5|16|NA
TGTGCCAGCAGAGGACTAGCGGACAGCTCCTACAATGAGCAGTTCTTC
CASRGLADSSYNEQFF
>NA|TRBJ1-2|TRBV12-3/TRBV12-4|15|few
TGTGCCAGCAGTTTAGCGAGTAGGCAGGGAGTAGGCTACACCTTC
CASSLASRQGVGYTF
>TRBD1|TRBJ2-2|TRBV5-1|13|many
TGCGCCAGCAGCGTACAGGGGCCCGGGGAGCTGTTTTTT
CASSVQGPGELFF
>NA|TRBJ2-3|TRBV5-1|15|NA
TGCGCCAGCAGCTTGACAGGGTTGACCACAGATACGCAGTATTTT
CASSLTGLTTDTQYF
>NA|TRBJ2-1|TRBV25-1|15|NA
TGTGCCAGCAGTTCCCGGGGGAGGCTAAGGAATGAGCAGTTCTTC
CASSSRGRLRNEQFF
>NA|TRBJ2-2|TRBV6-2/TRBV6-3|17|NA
TGTGCCAGCAGTTACTTTTTTTACGGAGCGAACACCGGGGAGCTGTTTTTT
CASSYFFYGANTGELFF
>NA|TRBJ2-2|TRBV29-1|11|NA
TGCAGCGTTGAGAACACCGGGGAGCTGTTTTTT
CSVENTGELFF
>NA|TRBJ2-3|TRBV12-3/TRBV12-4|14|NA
TGTGCCAGCAGTATACAGGGAGTTGGAGATACGCAGTATTTT
CASSIQGVGDTQYF
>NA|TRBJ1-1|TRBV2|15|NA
TGTGCCAGCAGTAACAGGCCGGGGGTGAACACTGAAGCTTTCTTT
CASSNRPGVNTEAFF
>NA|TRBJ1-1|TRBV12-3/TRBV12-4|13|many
TGTGCCAGCAGTGGTGGGCAGAACACTGAAGCTTTCTTT
CASSGGQNTEAFF
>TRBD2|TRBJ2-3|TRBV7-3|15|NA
TGTGCCAGCAGCTTAAATTCAGCGGGAGTGGATACGCAGTATTTT
CASSLNSAGVDTQYF
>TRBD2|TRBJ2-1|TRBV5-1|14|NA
TGCGCCAGCGGGGGGGGACTAGCGGACAATGAGCAGTTCTTC
CASGGGLADNEQFF
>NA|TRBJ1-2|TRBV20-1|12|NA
TGCAGTACCTCTGCGACTAACTATGGCTACACCTTC
CSTSATNYGYTF
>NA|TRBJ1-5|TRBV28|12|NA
TGTGCCAGCAGTATTGGGAGGCAGCCCCAGCATTTT
CASSIGRQPQHF
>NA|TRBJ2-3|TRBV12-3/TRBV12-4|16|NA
TGTGCCAGCAGTTTGAGTCTGGGCCTGAGATCGGATACGCAGTATTTT
CASSLSLGLRSDTQYF
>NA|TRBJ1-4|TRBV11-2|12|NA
TGTGCCAGCAGCTTAGGAGGGGCAAAACTGTTTTTT
CASSLGGAKLFF
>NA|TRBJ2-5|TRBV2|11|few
TGTGCCAGCACAAGGAAGGCCACAATGTACTTC
CASTRKATMYF
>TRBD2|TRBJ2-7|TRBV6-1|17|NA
TGTGCCAGCCGTGACGGAGGGGGACTAGCGGGGGGGCACGAGCAGTACTTC
CASRDGGGLAGGHEQYF
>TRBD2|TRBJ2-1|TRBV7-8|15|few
TGTGCCAGCAGCCCCACTCTGGCGGGGGGAAATGAGCAGTTCTTC
CASSPTLAGGNEQFF
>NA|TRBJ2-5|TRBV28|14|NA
TGTGCCAGCAGCCCGACTAGGAGAATAGAGACCCAGTACTTC
CASSPTRRIETQYF
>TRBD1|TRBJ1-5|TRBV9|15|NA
TGTGCCAGCAGCGTAGGGGACAGCAGCAATCAGCCCCAGCATTTT
CASSVGDSSNQPQHF
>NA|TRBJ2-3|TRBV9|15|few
TGTGCCAGCAGCCCCGTGGGGAGGATGGCAGATACGCAGTATTTT
CASSPVGRMADTQYF
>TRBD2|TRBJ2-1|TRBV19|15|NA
TGTGCCAGTAGCGTGACTAGCGGGATCGGTGGTGAGCAGTTCTTC
CASSVTSGIGGEQFF
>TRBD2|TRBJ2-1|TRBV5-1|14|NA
TGCGCCAGCAGCTTGGAGCCGGGACTAGCGGAGCAGTTCTTC
CASSLEPGLAEQFF
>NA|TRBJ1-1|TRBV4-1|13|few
TGCGCCAGCAGCCCACCATGGAACACTGAAGCTTTCTTT
CASSPPWNTEAFF
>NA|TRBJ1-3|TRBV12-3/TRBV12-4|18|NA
TGTGCCAGCAGTTTAGGGTCTTTTCGAGCCGACTCTGGAAACACCATATATTTT
CASSLGSFRADSGNTIYF
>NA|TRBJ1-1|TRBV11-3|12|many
TGTGCCAGCAGCTTGGGGCTGTCTGAAGCTTTCTTT
CASSLGLSEAFF
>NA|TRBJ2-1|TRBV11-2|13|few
TGTGCCAGCGCTCGGGCGGGGGCAAATGAGCAGTTCTTC
CASARAGANEQFF
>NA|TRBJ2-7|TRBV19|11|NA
TGTGCCAGTAGTTTGGGCTGGGAGCAGCACTTC
CASSLGWEQHF
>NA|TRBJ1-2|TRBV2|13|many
TGTGCCAGCAGCCTGGGACCCGACTATGGCTACACCTTC
CASSLGPDYGYTF
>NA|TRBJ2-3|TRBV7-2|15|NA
TGTGCCAGCAGCTTAGACCCTTTGAGCACAGATACGCAGTATTTT
CASSLDPLSTDTQYF
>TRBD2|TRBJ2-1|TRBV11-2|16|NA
TGTGCCAGCAGCAAAATGTGGCGGGAGCAGTTCAATGAGCAGTTCTTC
CASSKMWREQFNEQFF
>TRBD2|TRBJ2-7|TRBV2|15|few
TGTGCCAGCAGTGGACTAGCGGGAGGCTCCTACGAGCAGTACTTC
CASSGLAGGSYEQYF
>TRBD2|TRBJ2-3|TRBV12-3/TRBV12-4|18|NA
TGTGCCAGCAGTGCCCGAACCTTTAGCGGGGGGGCCGGAGATACGCAGTATTTT
CASSARTFSGGAGDTQYF
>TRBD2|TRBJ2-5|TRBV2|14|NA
TGTGCCAGCAGTGAACAAGCGGGAAGCGAGACCCAGTACTTC
CASSEQAGSETQYF
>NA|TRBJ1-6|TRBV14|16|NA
TGTGCCAGCAGCCAAGGGTCGCGACCCGCTAATTCACCCCTCCACTTT
CASSQGSRPANSPLHF
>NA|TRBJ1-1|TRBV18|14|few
TGTGCCAGCTCCCAGGGGCACATGAACACTGAAGCTTTCTTT
CASSQGHMNTEAFF
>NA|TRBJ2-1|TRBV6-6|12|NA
TGTGCCGCCCGAGGGGGGGAGAATGAGCAGTTCTTC
CAARGGENEQFF
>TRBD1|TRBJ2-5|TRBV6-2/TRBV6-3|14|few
TGTGCCAGCACGCAGGGACAGGGACATGGGACCCAGTACTTC
CASTQGQGHGTQYF
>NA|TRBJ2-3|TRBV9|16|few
TGTGCCAGCAGCGTAGCATCGAGGGTGGTTGCAGATACGCAGTATTTT
CASSVASRVVADTQYF
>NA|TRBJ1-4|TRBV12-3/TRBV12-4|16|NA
TGTGCCAGCAGCAACCCTTTGTTTGCAACTAATGAAAAACTGTTTTTT
CASSNPLFATNEKLFF
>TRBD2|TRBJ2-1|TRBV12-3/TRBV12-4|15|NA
TGTGCCAGCAGTTTTCCGGGACTAGCGGCTAATGAGCAGTTCTTC
CASSFPGLAANEQFF
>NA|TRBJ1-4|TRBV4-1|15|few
TGCGCCAGCAGCCCGACCCCAGTCCAGGGGGAAAAACTGTTTTTT
CASSPTPVQGEKLFF
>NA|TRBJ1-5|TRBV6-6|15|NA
TGTGCCAGCAAGCGGACAAGAAATAGCAATCAGCCCCAGCATTTT
CASKRTRNSNQPQHF
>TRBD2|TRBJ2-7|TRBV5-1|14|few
TGCGCCAGCCGCCGGACTAGCGGGATTATGGAGCAGTACTTC
CASRRTSGIMEQYF